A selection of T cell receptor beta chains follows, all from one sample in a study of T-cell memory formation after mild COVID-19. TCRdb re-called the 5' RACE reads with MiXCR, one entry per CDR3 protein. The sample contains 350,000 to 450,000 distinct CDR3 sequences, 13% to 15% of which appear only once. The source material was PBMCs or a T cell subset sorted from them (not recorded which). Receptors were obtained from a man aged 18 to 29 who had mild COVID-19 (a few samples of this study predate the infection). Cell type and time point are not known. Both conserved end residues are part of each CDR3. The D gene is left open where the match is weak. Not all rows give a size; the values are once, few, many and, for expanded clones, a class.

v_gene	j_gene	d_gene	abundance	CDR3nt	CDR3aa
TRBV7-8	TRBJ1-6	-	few	TGTGCCAGCAGCCCGGGACCCTCGCCACGGGGTTCACCCCTCCACTTT	CASSPGPSPRGSPLHF
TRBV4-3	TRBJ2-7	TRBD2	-	TGCGCCAGCAGCCAAGCGTTTAGCGGGGACTTATCCTACGAGCAGTACTTC	CASSQAFSGDLSYEQYF
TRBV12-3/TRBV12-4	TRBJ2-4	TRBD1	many	TGTGCCAGCAGGGTAGGGACAGGGGACATTCAGTACTTC	CASRVGTGDIQYF
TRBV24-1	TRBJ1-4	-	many	TGTGCCACCAGTGATTCCGGTGGGGGGGCTGAAAAACTGTTTTTT	CATSDSGGGAEKLFF
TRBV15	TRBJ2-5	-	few	TGTGCCACCAGCAGAGATCCCAGAAACAATTTCCAAGAGACCCAGTACTTC	CATSRDPRNNFQETQYF
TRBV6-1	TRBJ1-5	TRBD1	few	TGTGCCAGCAGGAAACCCCGGGACAGGGTCTCTGGGGCCCAGCATTTT	CASRKPRDRVSGAQHF
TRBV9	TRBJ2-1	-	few	TGTGCCAGCAGCGAAAACAGCGGTTTGTACAATGAGCAGTTCTTC	CASSENSGLYNEQFF
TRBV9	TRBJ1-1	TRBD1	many	TGTGCCAGCAGCTCCCCCGGACAGGGGAACACTGAAGCTTTCTTT	CASSSPGQGNTEAFF
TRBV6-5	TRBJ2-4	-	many	TGTGCCAGCAGTTACACGGACGACCAGAGGCGGGACATTCAGTACTTC	CASSYTDDQRRDIQYF
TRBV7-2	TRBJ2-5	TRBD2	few	TGTGCCAGCAGCTTTTCCGGACTAGCGGGGGAGACCCAGTACTTC	CASSFSGLAGETQYF
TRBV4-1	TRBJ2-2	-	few	TGCGCCAGCAGCCAAGACGGAAATAGGGAGCTGTTTTTT	CASSQDGNRELFF
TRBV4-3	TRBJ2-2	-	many	TGCGCCAGCAGCCAATCCGCCTCTCCGAGGTCCCCCGGGGAGCTGTTTTTT	CASSQSASPRSPGELFF
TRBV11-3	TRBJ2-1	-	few	TGTGCCAGCAGCCCCAGCGGAGCTTCGAATGAGCAGTTCTTC	CASSPSGASNEQFF
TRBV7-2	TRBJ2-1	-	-	TGTGCCAGCAGCTCCGGGGGGCCTGAGTTCTTC	CASSSGGPEFF
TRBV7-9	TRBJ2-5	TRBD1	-	TGTGCCAGCAGCTTAGTTGGACAGGTCGTGAAGACCCAGTACTTC	CASSLVGQVVKTQYF
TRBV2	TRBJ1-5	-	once	TGTGCCAGCAGTTCCTTAGAAACAGCCTGGGTTCAGCCCCAGCATTTT	CASSSLETAWVQPQHF
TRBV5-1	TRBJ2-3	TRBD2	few	TGCGCCAGCAGCTTCATAGCGGGGGACACCACAGATACGCAGTATTTT	CASSFIAGDTTDTQYF
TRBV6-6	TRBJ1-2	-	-	TGTGCCAGCAGTTACTCGACGATCCTCACCTTC	CASSYSTILTF
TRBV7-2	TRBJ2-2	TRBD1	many	TGTGCCAGCAGAACGGGACAGGCGAACACCGGGGAGCTGTTTTTT	CASRTGQANTGELFF
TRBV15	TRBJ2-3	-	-	TGTGCCACCAGCAGAGATGGGGGGGGGCACACAGATACGCAGTATTTT	CATSRDGGGHTDTQYF
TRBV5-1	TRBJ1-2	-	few	TGCGCCAGCAGGTCAGAGATCTATGGCTACACCTTC	CASRSEIYGYTF
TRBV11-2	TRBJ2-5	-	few	TGTGCCAGCAGCTTCTCGACTACCCAAGAGACCCAGTACTTC	CASSFSTTQETQYF
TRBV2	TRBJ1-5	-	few	TGTGCCAGCAGTGAAGGGGCTGTGAATAGCAATCAGCCCCAGCATTTT	CASSEGAVNSNQPQHF
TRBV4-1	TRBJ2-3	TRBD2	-	TGCGCCAGCAGCCAAGTAATCGGAGCGGGGGGCCGCACAGATACGCAGTATTTT	CASSQVIGAGGRTDTQYF
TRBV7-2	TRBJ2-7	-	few	TGTGCCAGCAGGTTCCAGGGCGGGGCCGCCTACGAGCAGTACTTC	CASRFQGGAAYEQYF
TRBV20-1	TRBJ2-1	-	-	TGCAGTGCTAGTCACCGGGACGGCAGCGAGCAGTTCTTC	CSASHRDGSEQFF
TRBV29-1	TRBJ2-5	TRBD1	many	TGCAGCGCCGACAGGGGGGACCAAGAGACCCAGTACTTC	CSADRGDQETQYF
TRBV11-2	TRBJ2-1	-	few	TGTGCCAGCAGCATCCGGGACCGTTCCTACAATGAGCAGTTCTTC	CASSIRDRSYNEQFF
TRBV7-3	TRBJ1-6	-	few	TGTGCCAGCAACCCTATTCATACGAATTCACCCCTCCACTTT	CASNPIHTNSPLHF
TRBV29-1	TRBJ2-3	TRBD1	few	TGCAGCGTTGACGGGACAGGGGGTTCCGATACGCAGTATTTT	CSVDGTGGSDTQYF
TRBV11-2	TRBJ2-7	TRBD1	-	TGTGCCAGCAGCTTTCTACCGGGACAGGGTTCCTACGAGCAGTACTTC	CASSFLPGQGSYEQYF
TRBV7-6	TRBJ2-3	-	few	TGTGCCAGCAGCTCCCCTCACCTCGAACTTGCCGATACGCAGTATTTT	CASSSPHLELADTQYF
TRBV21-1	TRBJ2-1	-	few	TGTGCCAGCAGCGGACCGGGACTAGCGGGGTTTAGCTCCTACAATGAGCAGTTCTTC	CASSGPGLAGFSSYNEQFF
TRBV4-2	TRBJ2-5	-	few	TGTGCCAGCAGCCAAGGAGGGGCCGAGGAAGAGACCCAGTACTTC	CASSQGGAEEETQYF
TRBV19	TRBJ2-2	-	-	TGTGCCAGTAGTATAGCTCAACAGGTGACCACTCCCGGGGAGCTGTTTTTT	CASSIAQQVTTPGELFF
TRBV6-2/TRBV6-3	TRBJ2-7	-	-	TGTGCCAGCAGGGGGGACGGCTCCTACGAGCAGTACTTC	CASRGDGSYEQYF
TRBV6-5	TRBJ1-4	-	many	TGTGCCAGCAGCCTACGGGGAGCAACTAATGAAAAACTGTTTTTT	CASSLRGATNEKLFF
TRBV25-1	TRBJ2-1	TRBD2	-	TGTGCCAGCAGTGAGGCTAGCGGGTACAATGAGCAGTTCTTC	CASSEASGYNEQFF
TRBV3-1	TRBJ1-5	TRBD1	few	TGTGCCAGCAGCCAAGGGCCTTCCTCAGGGGGCGATCAGCCCCAGCATTTT	CASSQGPSSGGDQPQHF
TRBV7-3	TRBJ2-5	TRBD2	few	TGTGCCAGCAGCTTGACTAGCGGGGGGGCGTGGGAGACCCAGTACTTC	CASSLTSGGAWETQYF
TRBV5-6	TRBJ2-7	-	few	TGTGCCAGCAGCTGGAACCGGGGCAACGAGCAGTACTTC	CASSWNRGNEQYF
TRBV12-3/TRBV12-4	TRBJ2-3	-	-	TGTGCCAGCAGTTTCCCAATAACCGTCACAGATACGCAGTATTTT	CASSFPITVTDTQYF
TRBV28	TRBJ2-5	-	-	TGTGCCACCCTGAGGGAGACCCAGTACTTC	CATLRETQYF
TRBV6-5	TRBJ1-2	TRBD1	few	TGTGCCAGCAGGCCACAGGGGGCGCTTAACTATGGCTACACCTTC	CASRPQGALNYGYTF
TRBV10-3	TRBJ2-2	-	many	TGTGCCATCAGTACCGGGGAGAACACCGGGGAGCTGTTTTTT	CAISTGENTGELFF